The 31 T cell receptor beta chains given below trace back to one sample, sequenced in a study of blood T cells in healthy people across ages. A second PCR, run for about 7 to 11 cycles, used a sample-barcoded 5' primer plus a J-beta primer mix. TCRdb re-called the 5' RACE reads with MiXCR, one entry per CDR3 protein. The sample carries hundreds of thousands of distinct CDR3 sequences, approximately 29% recorded once. The source material was blood. These receptors were obtained from a woman at least 80 years old in good health.

The J gene is TRBJ2-7, the V gene TRBV28; 8 bases map to TRBD1. This CDR3 is 14 amino acids long. Germline trimming cut 1 base from V and 4 bases from J; bases unmatched to any gene: 3. Germline values: CDR1 MDHEN, CDR2 SYDVKM. The CDR3 DNA reads TGTGCCAGCAGTTTATTGGGACAGGAATACGAGCAGTACTTC. It translates to CASSLLGQEYEQYF.

The chain uses TRBV20-1 and TRBJ1-5; no firm D call. V was shortened by 3 bases and J by 3 bases, with 9 bases between the two germline ends. Germline CDR1 and CDR2: DFQATT and SNEGSKA (reference sequence). CDR3 length equals 13 residues. The CDR3 spells CSASQRPNQPQHF. The CDR3 coding sequence is TGCAGTGCTAGTCAGCGGCCCAATCAGCCCCAGCATTTT.

The sample holds a few counts of this clonotype. Sequence at one end of the junction differs from germline and may be a read error. V is TRBV7-3 and J is TRBJ1-1; 9 positions agree with TRBD1. The CDR3 runs 15 residues. CDR1 SGHTA and CDR2 FQGTGA come from the germline V gene. The CDR3 loop reads CASSLTGTGRSEAFF. The CDR3 DNA follows: TGTGCCAGCAGCCTAACCGGGACAGGGAGGAGTGAAGCTTTCTTT.

This rearrangement joins TRBV7-9 to TRBJ1-3; TRBD1 might be the D (5 bases). The ends were cut back, 9 bases at V and 8 bases at J, with 23 bases in the middle. CDR1 is SEHNR, CDR2 FQNEAQ, per germline (reference sequence). The CDR3 sequence is 15 residues long. CDR3 DNA sequence: TGTGCCAGTGGCTCTGGGGGGAGTAGCCGAGACACCATATATTTT. Protein product: CASGSGGSSRDTIYF. The full variable domain, rest sourced from reference TRBV7-9 and TRBJ1-3, is DTGVSQNPRHKITKRGQNVTFRCDPISEHNRLYWYRQTLGQGPEFLTYFQNEAQLEKSRLLSDRFSAERPKGSFSTLEIQRTEQGDSAMYLCASGSGGSSRDTIYFGEGSWLTVV.

Turning to this clonotype: Just one base apart from a much larger clone, this may be a read error. CDR3 region: CASSLRGGDELFF. The CDR3 DNA sequence: TGTGCCAGCAGCTTACGGGGAGGCGATGAGCTGTTCTTC. V gene TRBV7-2 combines with J gene TRBJ2-1, with TRBD2 as a possible D gene (6 bases). CDR3 length equals 13 residues. Germline CDR1 reads SGHTA; CDR2 reads FQGNSA.

This clonotype has a count of ten or more. V usage is TRBV30 and J usage is TRBJ1-5; D remains ambiguous. V gave up 2 bases and J gave up 3 bases, with 5 bases separating them. The CDR3 extends over 12 amino acids. Germline V gives CDR1 GTSNPN, CDR2 SVGIG (reference sequence). CDR3 bases: TGTGCCTGGAGTATGGCCAATCAGCCCCAGCATTTT. Its protein is CAWSMANQPQHF.

This clonotype has a count of ten or more. CDR3 sequence reads: CASSLVSDGQETQYF. DNA of the CDR3: TGTGCCAGCAGCTTAGTATCGGACGGTCAAGAGACCCAGTACTTC. V is TRBV7-2 and J is TRBJ2-5; unclear D gene. The CDR3 spans 15 residues. V was trimmed by 1 base and J by 2 bases, leaving 11 bases between them. CDR1 and CDR2 from the germline V gene are SGHTA and FQGNSA.

The chain employs TRBV6-5 and TRBJ1-1; D is unresolved. The CDR3 is 12 residues long. Deletions cut 8 bases from V and 0 bases from J, with 7 bases between. Germline lookup yields CDR1 MNHEY and CDR2 SVGAGI. CDR3 loop: CASSDMNTEAFF. The CDR3 region has the DNA TGTGCCAGCTCAGATATGAACACTGAAGCTTTCTTT.

About this clonotype itself: With a much larger clone just one base away, this may be a read error. The rearrangement joins TRBV20-1 to TRBJ2-5, with D tentatively TRBD1 or TRBD2 (5 bases each). CDR3 length equals 12 residues. Germline V lookup: CDR1 DFQATT, CDR2 SNEGSKA (reference sequence). Trimming took off 6 bases at V and 1 base at J, with 9 bases between the two ends. CDR3 in DNA: TGCAGTGCGGGGGACCCCCAAGAGACCCAGTACTTC. This gives the protein CSAGDPQETQYF.

This clonotype was observed at least ten times. The J gene is TRBJ2-5, the V gene TRBV3-1; 12 positions match TRBD1. Unmatched junction bases numbered 3, after V lost 8 bases and J lost 5 bases. This CDR3 comprises 13 residues. Germline-derived CDR1 and CDR2 are LGHDT and YNNKEL (reference sequence). The CDR3 reads CASGTGGLETQYF. In DNA form, the CDR3 reads TGTGCCAGCGGGACAGGGGGCTTGGAGACCCAGTACTTC.

Of note for this clonotype: Sequence at one end of the junction differs from germline and may be a read error. The chain uses TRBV20-1 and TRBJ1-1; 9 nucleotides agree with TRBD1. The germline CDR1 and CDR2 sequences are DFQATT and SNEGSKA (reference sequence). The CDR3 runs to 15 residues. DNA of the CDR3: TGCAGTACTAGAGATCGGGACAGGGTGAACACTGAAGCTTTCTTT. This encodes CSTRDRDRVNTEAFF.

The chain has TRBV30 and TRBJ1-1; TRBD1 might be the D (6 bases). The germline V gene encodes CDR1 GTSNPN and CDR2 SVGIG (reference sequence). The CDR3 length is 14 residues. With 5 bases removed from V and 4 bases from J, the gap between germline ends came to 17 bases. The CDR3 region has the DNA TGTGCCTGGGCCTTTGGAAGGGGGGTCACTGAAGCTTTCTTT. As protein: CAWAFGRGVTEAFF.

Concerning this clonotype: Possible read error: a much larger clone is one base away. The chain combines TRBV29-1 with TRBJ2-5; D may correspond to TRBD1 or TRBD2 (6 bases each). V dropped 7 bases and J dropped 11 bases, with 26 bases sitting between them. Germline V CDR1 and CDR2: SQVTM, ANQGSEA. The CDR3 sequence is 14 residues long. This CDR3 reads CSGGWGAPSDEQYF. DNA for the CDR3: TGCAGCGGGGGATGGGGGGCGCCATCGGATGAGCAGTACTTC.

The CDR3 protein is CATRGPGELFF. The CDR3 DNA follows: TGTGCCACCAGAGGACCCGGGGAGCTGTTTTTT. The chain employs TRBV15 and TRBJ2-2; D gene uncertain. Germline values: CDR1 LNHNV, CDR2 YYDKDF (reference sequence). V lost 6 bases, J lost 6 bases, and 5 bases lay in between. This CDR3 has 11 amino acids.

As concerns this clonotype: A clone one base away is much larger, so this may be a read error. Here the CDR3 DNA reads TGTGCCAGCTCACCCGGGGCGGCAGGGGGAGAGACCCGGTACTTC. Its protein product is CASSPGAAGGETRYF. The chain combines TRBV18 with TRBJ2-7; 7 nucleotides line up with TRBD1. CDR3 length: 15 amino acids. V gave up 3 bases and J gave up 12 bases; unmatched junction bases: 17. Germline values: CDR1 KGHSH, CDR2 LQKENI.

The chain combines TRBV6-2 or TRBV6-3 with TRBJ1-1; D remains unclear. The CDR3 has 13 amino acids. The V end was cut by 5 bases, the J end by 1 base, with 8 bases between. Germline CDR1 MNHEY, CDR2 SVGEGT. The CDR3 DNA sequence: TGTGCCAGCAGTGGATACAGGAACACTGAAGCTTTCTTT. Amino acids: CASSGYRNTEAFF.

The V gene is TRBV29-1, the J gene TRBJ2-3; tentatively, D is TRBD1 (5 bases). CDR3 length equals 12 residues. In germline, CDR1 is SQVTM, CDR2 ANQGSEA. V lost 4 bases, J lost 4 bases, and 9 bases lay in between. The CDR3 here is CSVGQGPDTQYF. The CDR3 DNA reads TGCAGCGTTGGGCAGGGCCCAGATACGCAGTATTTT.

This chain joins TRBV12-3 or TRBV12-4 and TRBJ2-3, with 7 bases lining up with TRBD1. This CDR3 has 12 residues. V shed 5 bases, J shed 11 bases, and the junction held 7 bases outside the gene matches. The CDR3 nucleotides are TGTGCCAGCAGTCTGACAGGGAATGTGCAGTATTTT. This sequence encodes CASSLTGNVQYF.

This clonotype was detected only a few times. The gene calls are TRBV6-2 or TRBV6-3 and TRBJ2-6; perhaps TRBD2 as D (6 bases). The germline V gene encodes CDR1 MNHEY and CDR2 SVGEGT. V lost 1 base to trimming and J lost 0 bases, with 19 bases between them. This CDR3 is built from 20 residues. The CDR3 reads CASSYYGDGGLSSGANVLTF. CDR3 sequence (DNA): TGTGCCAGCAGTTACTACGGGGACGGGGGATTAAGCTCTGGGGCCAACGTCCTGACTTTC.

For this clonotype: Given a much more abundant clone one base away, this may be a read error. This sequence joins TRBV5-1 and TRBJ2-3, with 10 bases identical to TRBD2. This CDR3 comprises 14 residues. The germline V gene has CDR1 SGHRS and CDR2 YFSETQ. After removal of 5 bases from V and 6 bases from J, the junction contained 6 bases not matched to a gene. The DNA for the CDR3 is TGCGCCAGCAGGATGGCTAGCGGGGGTGATACGCAGTATTTT. Translated: CASRMASGGDTQYF.

This clonotype was recorded at least ten times. CDR3 coding DNA: TGTGCCAGCAGCTTAATTATGGGGGCGACTAAAGAGACCCAGTACTTC. This sequence encodes CASSLIMGATKETQYF. The J gene is TRBJ2-5, the V gene TRBV7-9; D might be TRBD1 (6 bases). CDR1 and CDR2 from the germline V gene are SEHNR and FQNEAQ (reference sequence). This CDR3 comprises 16 residues. The V gene lost 2 bases and the J gene lost 3 bases, with 16 bases spanning the gap.

This clonotype was detected ten times or more. V usage is TRBV20-1 and J usage is TRBJ2-7, with TRBD1 matching 7 bases. The germline gives CDR1 DFQATT, CDR2 SNEGSKA (reference sequence). The CDR3 is 12 amino acids. J was trimmed by 3 bases and V by 4 bases; bases with no gene match: 3. In nucleotides, the CDR3 is TGCAGTGCTACGGACAGGAACTACGAGCAGTACTTC. The encoded protein is CSATDRNYEQYF.

The V and J genes are TRBV11-2 and TRBJ2-1; 7 bases match TRBD1. The J segment lost 0 bases and the V segment lost 4 bases, leaving 3 bases of the junction unmatched. The CDR3 is made up of 15 amino acids. Germline CDR1 SGHAT, CDR2 FQNNGV. CDR3 protein: CASSSWDSSYNEQFF. CDR3 DNA sequence: TGTGCCAGCAGCTCCTGGGACAGCTCCTACAATGAGCAGTTCTTC. Variable domain in full (rest from reference TRBV11-2 and TRBJ2-1): EAGVAQSPRYKIIEKRQSVAFWCNPISGHATLYWYQQILGQGPKLLIQFQNNGVVDDSQLPKDRFSAERLKGVDSTLKIQPAKLEDSAVYLCASSSWDSSYNEQFFGPGTRLTVL.

Of note for this clonotype: A much bigger clone sits one base away, suggesting this may be a read error. The rearrangement uses TRBV7-2 and TRBJ2-5; weak D call: TRBD1 (6 bases). The CDR3 loop spans 14 amino acids. Germline values: CDR1 SGHTA, CDR2 FQGNSA. The CDR3 spells CASSIEGVSETRYF. CDR3 bases: TGTGCCAGCAGCATCGAGGGGGTTTCAGAGACCCGGTACTTC. The full variable domain, in which reference TRBV7-2 and TRBJ2-5 provide the parts outside the CDR3, is GAGVSQSPSNKVTEKGKDVELRCDPISGHTALYWYRQSLGQGLEFLIYFQGNSAPDKSGLPSDRFSAERTGGSVSTLTIQRTQQEDSAVYLCASSIEGVSETRYFGPGTRLLVL.

This clonotype was observed many times. The chain combines TRBV24-1 with TRBJ2-1; D might be TRBD1 (5 bases). Germline V gives CDR1 KGHDR, CDR2 SFDVKD. This CDR3 is 15 amino acids long. Trimming shortened V by 9 bases and J by 3 bases, and 17 bases separated the two germline ends. CDR3 amino acids: CATCWGRPNYNEQFF. In DNA, the CDR3 is TGTGCCACCTGCTGGGGCAGGCCGAACTACAATGAGCAGTTCTTC.

The gene calls are TRBV9 and TRBJ2-1, with D possibly matching TRBD2 (5 bases). V was cut by 4 bases and J by 10 bases, with 12 bases left in between. The V gene's germline CDR1 is SGDLS and CDR2 YYNGEE. The CDR3 is made up of 12 amino acids. This CDR3 is CASSPDYREQFF. In DNA form, the CDR3 reads TGTGCCAGCAGCCCCGACTACCGGGAGCAGTTCTTC. The full variable domain, rest sourced from reference TRBV9 and TRBJ2-1, is DSGVTQTPKHLITATGQRVTLRCSPRSGDLSVYWYQQSLDQGLQFLIQYYNGEERAKGNILERFSAQQFPDLHSELNLSSLELGDSALYFCASSPDYREQFFGPGTRLTVL.

This clonotype occurred a few times. A much more abundant neighbour one base away suggests this may be a read error. The chain joins TRBV3-1 to TRBJ2-5; D perhaps matches TRBD1 (5 bases). The CDR3 consists of 14 residues. CDR1 and CDR2 from the germline V gene are LGHDT and YNNKEL (reference sequence). Trimming cost V 1 base and J 11 bases, with 17 bases left between them. In nucleotides, the CDR3 is TGTGCCAGCAGCCAAGCAGGGATTAGGAATGAGCAGTACTTC. Residues: CASSQAGIRNEQYF.

This clonotype was recorded many times. This rearrangement joins TRBV10-3 to TRBJ2-1; 9 bases are shared with TRBD2. The length of the CDR3 is 14 residues. Germline values: CDR1 ENHRY, CDR2 SYGVKD. J gave up 8 bases and V 4 bases, and 6 bases lay outside the gene matches. Written as DNA, the CDR3 is TGTGCCATCAGTGCCGGGACTAGCCTCGATGAGCAGTTCTTC. This gives the protein CAISAGTSLDEQFF.

This chain links TRBV10-3 with TRBJ2-7; the D call may be TRBD1 or TRBD2 (6 bases each). The length of the CDR3 is 12 residues. Deletions cut 6 bases from V and 3 bases from J, with 9 bases between. CDR1 and CDR2 (germline): ENHRY, SYGVKD. CDR3 sequence: CAIRQGGYEQYF. The CDR3 nucleotides read TGTGCCATCAGACAGGGAGGCTACGAGCAGTACTTC.

This clonotype was counted at least ten times. V is TRBV27 and J is TRBJ2-7; D gene ambiguous. The V end lost 0 bases, the J end lost 5 bases, and 11 bases lay between the germline ends. Germline values: CDR1 MNHEY, CDR2 SMNVEV (reference sequence). The CDR3 is 14 residues long. CDR3 sequence reads: CASSLSVSLDEQYF. CDR3 DNA: TGTGCCAGCAGTTTATCGGTCTCTCTGGACGAGCAGTACTTC.

The rearrangement uses TRBV20-1 and TRBJ1-1; maybe TRBD1 (6 bases). Germline CDR1 and CDR2: DFQATT and SNEGSKA (reference sequence). CDR3 length: 15 amino acids. Between the trimmed V and J ends, which lost 6 bases and 1 base, there was a span of 18 bases. The CDR3 loop reads CSALPTSRGNTEAFF. DNA for the CDR3: TGCAGTGCCCTACCTACCTCCAGGGGGAACACTGAAGCTTTCTTT.